The 18 T cell receptor beta chains below come from one sample, sequenced in a study of control samples from healthy donors and cancer patients. Assay: immunoSEQ multiplex PCR; the TCRdb copy retains only in-frame clones and omits some. The table shows about 55,000 clones, with about 96% occurring only once. The specimen sequenced was blood. Every receptor here comes from a woman between 18 and 29 years old in good health.

The genes are TRBV19 and TRBJ1-2; D is perhaps TRBD1 (5 bases). This CDR3 is built from 14 residues. Trimming left V 3 bases short and J 0 bases short, with 8 bases between. Germline loops: CDR1 LNHDA, CDR2 SQIVND (reference sequence). This CDR3 reads CASSIGTANYGYTF. As DNA, the CDR3 is TGTGCCAGTAGTATCGGGACGGCTAACTATGGCTACACCTTC.

V is TRBV6-5 and J is TRBJ1-1; D is uncertain. The germline V and J ends were trimmed by 5 bases and 0 bases, with 7 bases remaining between them. CDR1 and CDR2 (germline): MNHEY, SVGAGI. The CDR3 sequence is 13 residues long. The CDR3 DNA reads as TGTGCCAGCAGTATAATTATGAACACTGAAGCTTTCTTT. Encoded protein: CASSIIMNTEAFF.

The V call is TRBV6-2 or TRBV6-3, the J call TRBJ1-1, with 8 nucleotides matching TRBD1. CDR1 is MNHEY and CDR2 is SVGEGT in the germline V gene. The CDR3 covers 14 residues. Trimming at V came to 6 bases and at J to 6 bases, leaving 9 bases not matched to a gene. The DNA for the CDR3 is TGTGCCAGCAGCGAGGGACAGGAGGTGGCTGAAGCTTTCTTT. It codes for CASSEGQEVAEAFF.

The rearrangement uses TRBV7-9 and TRBJ1-1; D is perhaps TRBD1 (5 bases). The CDR3 sequence is 14 residues long. V was cut by 1 base and J by 0 bases, with 6 bases left in between. Germline V gene sequence: CDR1 SEHNR, CDR2 FQNEAQ (reference sequence). CDR3 in amino acids: CASSLGQMNTEAFF. In nucleotides, the CDR3 is TGTGCCAGCAGCTTAGGACAGATGAACACTGAAGCTTTCTTT. Complete variable domain (other parts from reference TRBV7-9 and TRBJ1-1): DTGVSQNPRHKITKRGQNVTFRCDPISEHNRLYWYRQTLGQGPEFLTYFQNEAQLEKSRLLSDRFSAERPKGSFSTLEIQRTEQGDSAMYLCASSLGQMNTEAFFGQGTRLTVV.

CDR3 in amino acids: CASSPQGTLYNEQFF. In DNA form, the CDR3 reads TGCGCCAGCAGCCCACAGGGTACACTCTACAATGAGCAGTTCTTC. The chain is built from TRBV5-1 and TRBJ2-1, with TRBD1 as a possible D gene (6 bases). Germline V gene lookup returns CDR1 SGHRS and CDR2 YFSETQ. This CDR3 has 15 amino acids. Trimming removed 4 bases from V and 3 bases from J, with 14 bases in between.

This rearrangement joins TRBV12-5 to TRBJ1-6; possible D gene TRBD1, 5 bases. The V gene's germline CDR1 is LGHNT and CDR2 FRNRAP. The CDR3 sequence is 14 residues long. V lost 8 bases and J lost 10, with 18 bases in between. The CDR3 region is CASSRLGDYSPLHF. The CDR3 DNA reads TGTGCTAGTTCCCGCCTGGGGGACTACTCACCCCTCCACTTT.

The chain couples TRBV13 to TRBJ2-7, with 9 bases identical to TRBD2. Germline CDR1 and CDR2: PRHDT and FYEKMQ (reference sequence). The V gene end was trimmed by 11 bases and the J gene end by 2 bases; junction bases not matched to a gene: 25. CDR3 length: 19 amino acids. DNA of the CDR3: TGTGCCCCCCGCTTCGCGGGGGGGGGCGGGGGGCCCCGACCCTACGAGCAGTACTTC. It specifies CAPRFAGGGGGPRPYEQYF.

In DNA, the CDR3 is TGTGCCAGCAGCACCTACCGTCGTATGGGACAGGGGACCGGCTACACCTTC. This sequence encodes CASSTYRRMGQGTGYTF. This sequence joins TRBV7-2 and TRBJ1-2; 10 bases match TRBD1. V shed 5 bases, J shed 8 bases, and the junction held 17 bases outside the gene matches. Germline V gene sequence: CDR1 SGHTA, CDR2 FQGNSA. The CDR3 runs to 17 residues. Complete variable domain (other parts from reference TRBV7-2 and TRBJ1-2): GAGVSQSPSNKVTEKGKDVELRCDPISGHTALYWYRQSLGQGLEFLIYFQGNSAPDKSGLPSDRFSAERTGGSVSTLTIQRTQQEDSAVYLCASSTYRRMGQGTGYTFGSGTRLTVV.

The chain has TRBV19 and TRBJ1-5; no firm D call. The germline gives CDR1 LNHDA, CDR2 SQIVND (reference sequence). The V end was cut by 3 bases, the J end by 0 bases, with 9 bases between. This CDR3 contains 15 residues. CDR3 nucleotides: TGTGCCAGTAGTATCGGTGGGGTTAGCAATCAGCCCCAGCATTTT. As protein: CASSIGGVSNQPQHF.

This clone appeared a single time. The V and J genes are TRBV18 and TRBJ1-3, with a weak D call TRBD1 (6 bases). The CDR3 sequence is 15 residues long. The germline V gene has CDR1 KGHSH and CDR2 LQKENI. Trimming pared 2 bases from V and 0 bases from J, leaving 8 bases between. Here the CDR3 reads CASSPLDSSGNTIYF. CDR3 DNA sequence: TGTGCCAGCTCACCATTGGACAGCTCTGGAAACACCATATATTTT.

The chain recombines TRBV6-5 with TRBJ2-1; 10 nucleotides agree with TRBD2. V was clipped by 1 base and J by 5 bases; unmatched bases: 2. The CDR3 extends over 15 amino acids. Germline lookup yields CDR1 MNHEY and CDR2 SVGAGI. CDR3 sequence (DNA): TGTGCCAGCAGTTACTTAGCGGGGGGACACAATGAGCAGTTCTTC. Encoded protein: CASSYLAGGHNEQFF.

The chain has TRBV7-8 and TRBJ2-5, with no clear D. Germline CDR1 reads SGHVS; CDR2 reads FQNEAQ. V was shortened by 7 bases and J by 1 base, with 13 bases between the two germline ends. There are 14 residues in the CDR3. CDR3 nucleotides: TGTGCCAGCACCATCCCGGTGATCCAAGAGACCCAGTACTTC. Translating gives CASTIPVIQETQYF.

The rearrangement uses TRBV7-2 and TRBJ1-2; possibly TRBD1 for D (5 bases). Trimming pared 1 base from V and 6 bases from J, leaving 12 bases between. The germline CDR1 and CDR2 sequences are SGHTA and FQGNSA. This CDR3 has 14 amino acids. CDR3 residues: CASSLGGETHGYTF. DNA of the CDR3: TGTGCCAGCAGCTTAGGGGGCGAAACTCATGGCTACACCTTC.

The J gene is TRBJ1-1, the V gene TRBV10-2; no clear D. Germline V gives CDR1 WSHSY, CDR2 SAAADI. The V end lost 0 bases, the J end lost 4 bases, and 6 bases lay between the germline ends. The CDR3 runs to 13 residues. The CDR3 nucleotides read TGCGCCAGCAGTGAGTCTGGCCCCACTGAAGCTTTCTTT. It translates to CASSESGPTEAFF.

The CDR3 protein is CASSSDGGTEAFF. In nucleotides, the CDR3 is TGTGCCAGCAGCTCAGACGGAGGGACTGAAGCTTTCTTT. This chain connects TRBV11-3 to TRBJ1-1; the D is unclear. Looked up from germline, CDR1 is SGHNT and CDR2 is YENEEA. This CDR3 comprises 13 residues. V gave up 4 bases and J gave up 5 bases, with 11 bases separating them. Supplemented by reference TRBV11-3 and TRBJ1-1, the full variable domain reads EAGVVQSPRYKIIEKKQPVAFWCNPISGHNTLYWYLQNLGQGPELLIRYENEEAVDDSQLPKDRFSAERLKGVDSTLKIQPAELGDSAVYLCASSSDGGTEAFFGQGTRLTVV.

V is TRBV7-9 and J is TRBJ1-2, with TRBD1 matching 8 bases. Germline CDR1 SEHNR, CDR2 FQNEAQ (reference sequence). The CDR3 length is 16 residues. V shed 5 bases, J shed 5 bases, and the junction held 13 bases outside the gene matches. CDR3 DNA sequence: TGTGCCAGCAGCCTAACCCGGGACAGGTCGAGGTATGGCTACACCTTC. This sequence encodes CASSLTRDRSRYGYTF.

J is TRBJ1-1 and V is TRBV7-9; 7 bases are a match to TRBD1. The germline V gene has CDR1 SEHNR and CDR2 FQNEAQ (reference sequence). The CDR3 spans 14 residues. The trim removed 8 bases at V and 1 base at J, leaving 7 bases unmatched. This CDR3 is CASDRAGTNTEAFF. CDR3 coding DNA: TGTGCCAGCGACAGGGCAGGGACGAACACTGAAGCTTTCTTT.

This sequence joins TRBV5-1 and TRBJ1-1; D not resolved. The CDR3 is 14 residues long. V lost 0 bases to trimming and J lost 4 bases, with 10 bases between them. From germline, CDR1 is SGHRS and CDR2 YFSETQ. This CDR3 reads CASSLERVSTEAFF. The CDR3 bases are TGCGCCAGCAGCTTGGAAAGGGTGAGCACTGAAGCTTTCTTT.